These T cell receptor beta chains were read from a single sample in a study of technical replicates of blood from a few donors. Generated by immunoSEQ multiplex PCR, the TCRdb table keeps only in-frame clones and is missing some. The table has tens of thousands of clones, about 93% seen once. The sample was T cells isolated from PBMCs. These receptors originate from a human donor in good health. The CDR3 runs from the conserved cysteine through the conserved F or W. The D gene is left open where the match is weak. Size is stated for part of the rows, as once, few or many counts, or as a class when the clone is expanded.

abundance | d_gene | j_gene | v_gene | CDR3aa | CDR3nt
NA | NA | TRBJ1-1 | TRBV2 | CASIVRSTEAFF | TGTGCCAGCATTGTAAGGAGCACTGAAGCTTTCTTT
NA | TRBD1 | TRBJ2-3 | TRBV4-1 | CASSQERHRGSDTQYF | TGCGCCAGCAGCCAAGAAAGGCACAGGGGTTCAGATACGCAGTATTTT
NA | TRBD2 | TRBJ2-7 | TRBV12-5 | CASGLVSLNQRDSYEQYF | TGTGCTAGTGGTTTGGTCTCCCTGAACCAGCGGGATTCCTACGAGCAGTACTTC
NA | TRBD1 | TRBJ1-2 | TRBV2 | CAIEGQGFQSYGYTF | TGTGCCATCGAGGGACAGGGGTTCCAGAGCTATGGCTACACCTTC
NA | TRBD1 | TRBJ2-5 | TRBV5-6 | CASSYPGQGQETQYF | TGTGCCAGCAGCTATCCGGGACAGGGCCAAGAGACCCAGTACTTC
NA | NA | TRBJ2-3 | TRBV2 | CASRTLADTQYF | TGTGCCAGCAGGACTCTTGCAGATACGCAGTATTTT
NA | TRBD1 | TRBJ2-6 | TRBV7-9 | CASSGTGTGYIAGANVLTF | TGTGCCAGCAGCGGTACCGGGACAGGGTACATTGCTGGGGCCAACGTCCTGACTTTC
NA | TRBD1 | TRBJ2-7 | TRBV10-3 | CASLNARDSPSYEQYF | TGTGCCTCGCTGAACGCCCGGGACAGCCCTTCCTACGAGCAGTACTTC
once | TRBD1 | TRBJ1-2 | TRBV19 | CASTDTGAGYGYTF | TGTGCCAGTACCGATACAGGGGCGGGCTATGGCTACACCTTC
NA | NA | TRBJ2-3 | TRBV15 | CATSRNSRDTQYF | TGTGCCACCAGCAGAAATTCGAGAGATACGCAGTATTTT
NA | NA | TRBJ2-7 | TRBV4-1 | CASSQGLGGQILYEQYF | TGCGCCAGCAGCCAAGGGTTAGGAGGACAGATCCTCTACGAGCAGTACTTC
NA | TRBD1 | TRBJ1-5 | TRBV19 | CASSRNSGTGYNQPQHF | TGTGCCAGTAGTAGAAATTCCGGGACAGGGTACAATCAGCCCCAGCATTTT
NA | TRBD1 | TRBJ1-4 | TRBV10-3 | CAISEGQGPEKLFF | TGTGCCATCAGTGAAGGACAGGGCCCTGAAAAACTGTTTTTT
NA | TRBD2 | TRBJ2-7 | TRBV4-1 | CASSLTLSSGRPYEQYF | TGCGCCAGCAGCCTTACCCTTTCGAGCGGGAGGCCCTACGAGCAGTACTTC
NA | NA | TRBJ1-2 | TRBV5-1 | CASSLDSGVGYGYTF | TGCGCCAGCAGCTTGGATTCAGGGGTCGGCTATGGCTACACCTTC
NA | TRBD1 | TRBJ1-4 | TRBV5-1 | CASSLAGDRGEKLFF | TGCGCCAGCAGCTTGGCCGGGGACAGGGGGGAAAAACTGTTTTTT